This TCR beta chain was recorded in a study of spatial heterogeneity in lung cancer. Across the whole study: Sequencing consistently turned up more beta-chain sequences than alpha-chain sequences. Averaged across combinations, each unique TCR and UMI pairing appeared more than ten times in raw reads, which were uncorrected. Study-level findings and limits: Blood showed ubiquitous tumor TCRs more often at resection than at routine follow-up.

About this clonotype: Its antigen is not identified.

Germline V gene lookup returns CDR1 DFQATT and CDR2 SNEGSKA (reference sequence). V was pared by 6 bases and J by 5 bases, with 11 bases of the junction left unmatched. The CDR3 has 14 amino acids. Time point of the sample: sample taken at primary tumor resection. Unsorted tumor, nontumor lung tissue or cryopreserved PBMC supplied the whole RNA. The donors, fewer than 95 patients with untreated early-stage non-small cell lung cancer, provided the samples. TCRdb reprocessed the 5' RACE reads with MiXCR, giving one entry per CDR3 protein. The table has 82,000 or so distinct CDR3 sequences, roughly 12% seen once.

Sequences were derived from PBMCs, sampled at surgery. The clonotype originates from a male donor with early-stage non-small cell lung cancer. The chain couples TRBV20-1 to TRBJ1-1; 8 bases map to TRBD1. The CDR3 nucleotides are TGCAGTGCCCAAGAGGGAACAGGGGGAACTGAAGCTTTCTTT. Translated, it gives CSAQEGTGGTEAFF.